This T cell receptor beta chain is drawn from a study of early T cells in non-severe SARS-CoV-2 infection. Study context: RNA in bulk from unsorted whole blood was sequenced, and chains were unpaired. Points from the study as a whole: Anti-spike CD8 responses were favored in VDJdb matching, and private and CD4 specificities were missed.

The table lists this clonotype with many counts. Its antigen remains unidentified. The V gene's germline CDR1 is DFQATT and CDR2 SNEGSKA (reference sequence). The CDR3 has 14 residues. The trim removed 4 bases at V and 6 bases at J, leaving 9 bases unmatched. Individual cDNA molecules received unique molecular identifiers. Each CDR3 protein gets one entry after TCRdb re-called the 5' RACE reads with MiXCR. The sample yields fewer than 120,000 distinct CDR3 sequences, roughly 12% seen once. This material consisted of whole blood, taken at baseline. This TCR derives from an adult who was a healthcare worker with PCR-confirmed SARS-CoV-2 infection or an uninfected control (not recorded which). V and J are TRBV20-1 and TRBJ1-5; the match to TRBD1 covers 7 bases. The CDR3 loop reads CSATRDRLSQPQHF. The CDR3 DNA reads TGCAGTGCTACCCGGGACAGACTTAGTCAGCCCCAGCATTTT.